These 12 T cell receptor beta chains originate from one sample sequenced in a study of cytomegalovirus exposure and HLA in healthy donors. This table comes from immunoSEQ multiplex PCR, and its TCRdb copy is limited to in-frame clones, with some not included. The table shows fewer than 200,000 clones, with around 85% occurring only once. The source material was PBMCs. Every receptor here comes from a woman under 40 in good health and CMV-seronegative.

The gene calls are TRBV5-1 and TRBJ1-4; D perhaps matches TRBD1 (5 bases). CDR3 length: 17 amino acids. Germline V gene data show CDR1 as SGHRS and CDR2 as YFSETQ. V dropped 4 bases and J dropped 0 bases, with 16 bases sitting between them. This chain's CDR3 is CASSRLPKGATNEKLFF. CDR3 nucleotides: TGCGCCAGCAGCCGACTACCTAAAGGGGCAACTAATGAAAAACTGTTTTTT.

In nucleotides, the CDR3 is TGTGCCAGCAGCTTCGGGACTAATGCCTACGAGCAGTACTTC. Protein: CASSFGTNAYEQYF. The genes are TRBV7-8 and TRBJ2-7; 7 positions match TRBD2. Germline-derived CDR1 and CDR2 are SGHVS and FQNEAQ. The CDR3 loop spans 14 amino acids. V was pared by 3 bases and J by 2 bases, with 4 bases of the junction left unmatched.

V is TRBV7-6 and J is TRBJ1-4; D might be TRBD1 (5 bases). The CDR3 is 14 residues long. Germline CDR1 SGHVS, CDR2 FNYEAQ. Deletions cut 5 bases from V and 3 bases from J, with 10 bases between. CDR3 amino acids: CASSPTEANEKLFF. CDR3 nucleotides: TGTGCCAGCAGCCCGACAGAGGCTAATGAAAAACTGTTTTTT.

The J gene is TRBJ2-6, the V gene TRBV4-3; D may be TRBD1 or TRBD2 (5 bases each). The CDR3 contains 17 residues. Germline CDR1 is LGHNA and CDR2 is YSLEER. The V and J ends lost 0 bases and 0 bases respectively, with 9 bases between them. CDR3 protein: CASSQDPGLSGANVLTF. The CDR3 DNA is TGCGCCAGCAGCCAAGATCCGGGGCTCTCTGGGGCCAACGTCCTGACTTTC.

CDR3 coding DNA: TGTGCCAGCAGCTTGGACAGGGGGCTATACGAGCAGTACTTC. As protein: CASSLDRGLYEQYF. The J gene is TRBJ2-7, the V gene TRBV5-4, with TRBD1 identical over 9 bases. CDR1 is SGHNT and CDR2 is YYREEE in the germline V gene (reference sequence). This CDR3 has 14 residues. V was pared by 0 bases and J by 4 bases, with 2 bases of the junction left unmatched.

The chain has TRBV6-5 and TRBJ2-4; D ambiguous. The V gene lost 6 bases and the J gene lost 1 base, with 7 bases spanning the gap. The CDR3 contains 13 residues. Germline assignment: CDR1 MNHEY and CDR2 SVGAGI. The chain's CDR3 is CASRRAAKNIQYF. Written as DNA, the CDR3 is TGTGCCAGCAGACGGGCGGCCAAAAACATTCAGTACTTC.

DNA of the CDR3: TGTGCCAGCAGCTTCGACAGGGGATTCAATGAGCAGTTCTTC. Translated: CASSFDRGFNEQFF. This chain connects TRBV7-8 to TRBJ2-1; 8 positions agree with TRBD1. The CDR3 extends over 14 amino acids. V lost 3 bases to trimming and J lost 6 bases; unmatched junction nucleotides: 4. Germline V gene lookup returns CDR1 SGHVS and CDR2 FQNEAQ.

This clone has ten or more counts. The chain is built from TRBV27 and TRBJ2-1; 9 bases are a match to TRBD2. CDR1 is MNHEY and CDR2 is SMNVEV in the germline V gene (reference sequence). J was trimmed by 14 bases and V by 4 bases; bases with no gene match: 6. The CDR3 covers 12 residues. DNA for the CDR3: TGTGCCAGCAGTTCGGCGGGGGGGTTTGAGTTCTTC. Translating gives CASSSAGGFEFF.

The chain couples TRBV29-1 to TRBJ1-2; 9 nucleotides line up with TRBD1. The CDR3 runs 14 residues. The ends lost 7 bases at V and 4 bases at J; junction bases unmatched: 10. The germline CDR1 and CDR2 sequences are SQVTM and ANQGSEA. The CDR3 is CSAAHPTGGYGYTF. The CDR3 nucleotides read TGCAGCGCTGCGCATCCGACAGGGGGCTATGGCTACACCTTC.

The chain couples TRBV30 to TRBJ2-1; no clear D gene. The CDR3 runs 13 residues. The V gene lost 4 bases and the J gene lost 7 bases, with 14 bases spanning the gap. The germline CDR1 and CDR2 sequences are GTSNPN and SVGIG (reference sequence). CDR3 sequence reads: CAWNSNPSNEQFF. The CDR3 bases are TGTGCCTGGAACTCTAATCCTTCGAATGAGCAGTTCTTC.

The chain couples TRBV20-1 to TRBJ1-1; D gene unclear. V lost 1 base and J 8 bases, leaving 5 bases between the germline ends. Germline loops: CDR1 DFQATT, CDR2 SNEGSKA (reference sequence). The CDR3 length is 10 residues. As DNA, the CDR3 is TGCAGTGCTAGAGCCACGGAAGCTTTCTTT. Translating gives CSARATEAFF.

The rearrangement uses TRBV10-3 and TRBJ1-4; D is perhaps TRBD1 (5 bases). CDR1 is ENHRY, CDR2 SYGVKD, per germline. V gave up 4 bases and J gave up 0 bases, with 9 bases separating them. The CDR3 extends over 15 amino acids. CDR3 DNA sequence: TGTGCCATCAGTGGAGGGGATACAACTAATGAAAAACTGTTTTTT. This gives the protein CAISGGDTTNEKLFF.